A single sample is the source of the 25 T cell receptor beta chains below, sequenced in a study of T cell clonality in common variable immunodeficiency. The repertoire was sequenced with immunoSEQ multiplex PCR; TCRdb's copy has only in-frame clones and lacks some. Found here are over 35,000 clones, no singletons; the ten largest cover roughly 0.66%. The sample was peripheral blood mononuclear cells. These receptors were collected from a person between 18 and 75 years old in good health.

In this sample, this clone turned up many times. Read coverage stops 3 residues before the CDR3 terminus; the germline J gene supplies the remainder. The V and J genes are TRBV5-5 and TRBJ2-1; possibly TRBD2 for D (5 bases). Germline CDR1 SGHKS, CDR2 YYEKEE (reference sequence). V was pared by 1 base and J by 9 bases, with 11 bases between. The CDR3 consists of 13 residues. The CDR3 here is CASSLTGIFEQFF. CDR3 bases read: TGTGCCAGCAGCTTGACGGGGATTTTTGAG. The full variable domain, its missing parts supplied by reference TRBV5-5 and TRBJ2-1, is DAGVTQSPTHLIKTRGQQVTLRCSPISGHKSVSWYQQVLGQGPQFIFQYYEKEERGRGNFPDRFSARQFPNYSSELNVNALLLGDSALYLCASSLTGIFEQFFGPGTRLTVL.

This clone was seen at least ten times. The missing CDR3 end, 3 residues past where the read stops, is filled in from the germline J gene. The chain carries TRBV2 and TRBJ1-2; 8 bases are a match to TRBD1. Per germline, CDR1 SNHLY and CDR2 FYNNEI. The CDR3 length is 15 residues. Trimming took 6 bases from V and 0 from J; bases not matched to a gene: 6. The CDR3 is CASSQTGGANYGYTF. The DNA read from the CDR3 is TGTGCCAGCAGCCAAACAGGGGGGGCTAACTATGGC.

This clone was observed many times. The read is 3 residues too short to cover the CDR3 end, so that end is filled in from the germline J gene. The chain carries TRBV29-1 and TRBJ1-1; D is uncertain. V lost 7 bases and J 0 bases, leaving 15 bases between the germline ends. The CDR3 has 14 amino acids. The germline gives CDR1 SQVTM, CDR2 ANQGSEA. Incomplete CDR3 DNA: TGCAGCGCGGAAAAGCGGGGTTTGAACACTGAA. It codes for CSAEKRGLNTE. From start to end, the CDR3 is CSAEKRGLNTEAFF.

Many counts were recorded for this clone. The read comes to an end 3 residues before the CDR3 does, leaving the germline J gene to fill in the end. The chain carries TRBV2 and TRBJ2-7; possibly TRBD2 for D (6 bases). Germline CDR1 SNHLY, CDR2 FYNNEI. The CDR3 is 15 amino acids. V shed 0 bases and J shed 4 bases, with 13 bases lying between them. Here the CDR3 reads CASSEALLGGYEQYF. The CDR3 DNA, read in part, is TGTGCCAGCAGTGAAGCTCTACTGGGGGGTTACGAG.

This clone appeared many times. The sequence runs out 3 residues before the end of the CDR3; the remainder is reconstructed from the germline J gene. The chain couples TRBV4-1 to TRBJ2-7; TRBD2 matches 8 bases. Germline values: CDR1 MGHRA, CDR2 YSYEKL. J gave up 4 bases and V 4 bases, and 12 bases lay outside the gene matches. The CDR3 length is 16 residues. The DNA read from the CDR3 is TGCGCCAGCAGCCCCCGGTTAGGCGGGAGGATTTACGAG. Protein: CASSPRLGGRIYE. The whole CDR3 is CASSPRLGGRIYEQYF.

This clone was recorded many times. The CDR3 here is CASSASTGGNIQYF. The DNA read from the CDR3 is TGTGCCAGCAGCGCCTCGACAGGGGGCAACATT. The chain uses TRBV9 and TRBJ2-4; TRBD1 agrees at 10 bases. The sequenced fragment ends 3 residues before the CDR3 boundary, so the rest is inferred from the germline J gene. Germline V gene data show CDR1 as SGDLS and CDR2 as YYNGEE. V gave up 3 bases and J gave up 7 bases; unmatched junction bases: 4. This CDR3 is built from 14 residues. Based on the CDR3 plus reference TRBV9 and TRBJ2-4, the full variable domain is DSGVTQTPKHLITATGQRVTLRCSPRSGDLSVYWYQQSLDQGLQFLIQYYNGEERAKGNILERFSAQQFPDLHSELNLSSLELGDSALYFCASSASTGGNIQYFGAGTRLSVL.

This clone was counted ten times or more. The read ends 3 residues early relative to the CDR3; the germline J gene fills the gap. The rearrangement links TRBV28 to TRBJ2-7; D call uncertain. Trimming shortened V by 0 bases and J by 0 bases, and 9 bases separated the two germline ends. There are 15 residues in the CDR3. The V gene's germline CDR1 is MDHEN and CDR2 SYDVKM. CDR3: CASSLWSASSYEQYF. Incomplete CDR3 DNA: TGTGCCAGCAGTTTATGGTCAGCTAGCTCCTACGAG.

This clone was counted between two and nine times. The read halts 3 residues ahead of the CDR3 end, with the missing end drawn from the germline J gene. The J gene is TRBJ2-1, the V gene TRBV7-3, with D maybe TRBD2 (5 bases). The CDR3 spans 15 residues. Trimming shortened V by 2 bases and J by 0 bases, and 8 bases separated the two germline ends. CDR1 and CDR2 (germline): SGHTA, FQGTGA. CDR3 DNA (partial): TGTGCCAGCAGCTTAGTACTAGACTCCTACAATGAG. This gives the protein CASSLVLDSYNE. The whole CDR3 sequence reads CASSLVLDSYNEQFF.

This clone was seen many times. The read ends 3 residues early relative to the CDR3; the germline J gene fills the gap. The chain carries TRBV7-2 and TRBJ1-5; no reliable D call. Germline V gene data show CDR1 as SGHTA and CDR2 as FQGNSA. Trimming pared 1 base from V and 7 bases from J, leaving 8 bases between. CDR3 length: 13 amino acids. Partial CDR3 DNA: TGTGCCAGCAGCTTAGGGTTAGAGCAGCCC. Encoded protein: CASSLGLEQP. The entire CDR3 reads CASSLGLEQPQHF.

There are many counts of this clone. The CDR3 extends 3 residues past the end of the read, so its final part is completed from the germline J gene. This chain joins TRBV5-1 and TRBJ2-5, with D perhaps matching TRBD2 (6 bases). The CDR3 has 15 amino acids. V shed 4 bases and J shed 4 bases, with 17 bases lying between them. Germline values: CDR1 SGHRS, CDR2 YFSETQ. CDR3 sequence reads: CASSPLEGFGETQYF. CDR3 bases read: TGCGCCAGCAGCCCCCTGGAGGGGTTCGGAGAGACC.

The table lists this clone with many counts. The read ends 3 residues early relative to the CDR3; the germline J gene fills the gap. The chain joins TRBV5-1 to TRBJ1-2; D ambiguous. The CDR3 is 12 residues long. Germline assignment: CDR1 SGHRS and CDR2 YFSETQ. CDR3: CASSLGAHGYTF. The sequenced part of the CDR3 DNA is TGCGCCAGCAGCTTGGGGGCGCACGGC.

This clone occurred many times. The read ends 3 residues early relative to the CDR3; the germline J gene fills the gap. The chain joins TRBV5-5 to TRBJ2-3, with unresolved D. Germline CDR1 and CDR2: SGHKS and YYEKEE (reference sequence). Deletions cut 0 bases from V and 6 bases from J, with 14 bases between. CDR3 length equals 15 residues. CDR3 sequence reads: CASSLVQKVDDTQYF. The CDR3 bases that were read are TGTGCCAGCAGCTTGGTGCAAAAGGTTGATGATACG.

This clone was seen at least ten times. The read is 3 residues too short to cover the CDR3 end, so that end is filled in from the germline J gene. V gene TRBV28 combines with J gene TRBJ1-2; 10 nucleotides align to TRBD1. The junction had 3 bases not matched to a gene; V was cut back by 4 bases and J by 7 bases. The CDR3 has 13 amino acids. Per germline, CDR1 MDHEN and CDR2 SYDVKM. CDR3 residues: CASSYDRGLGYTF. CDR3 bases read: TGTGCCAGCAGTTATGACAGGGGGCTTGGC.

This clone was seen repeatedly, ten times or more. The read falls 3 residues short of the CDR3 end, and the missing part is taken from the germline J gene. This chain joins TRBV13 and TRBJ2-1; a possible D gene is TRBD2 (6 bases). Germline V lookup: CDR1 PRHDT, CDR2 FYEKMQ (reference sequence). Trimming cost V 4 bases and J 2 bases, with 15 bases left between them. This CDR3 is 16 amino acids long. The CDR3 here is CASSSGLETAYNEQFF. CDR3 bases read: TGTGCCAGCAGCTCGGGACTGGAAACAGCCTACAATGAG.

In this sample, this clone turned up many times. The read gets to within 3 residues of the CDR3 end, and the germline J gene fills in the rest. The chain is built from TRBV19 and TRBJ1-3; no definite D call. Germline V CDR1 and CDR2: LNHDA, SQIVND (reference sequence). Trimming took off 3 bases at V and 4 bases at J, with 13 bases between the two ends. CDR3 size: 15 residues. CDR3 region: CASSILSGPGNTIYF. CDR3 bases read: TGTGCCAGTAGTATCCTTTCCGGTCCGGGAAACACC.

This clone appeared many times. With the read ending 3 residues before the CDR3 end, the germline J gene is used to fill in that end. The chain couples TRBV20-1 to TRBJ1-2; 7 bases are shared with TRBD1. From germline, CDR1 is DFQATT and CDR2 SNEGSKA (reference sequence). V lost 1 base, J lost 2 bases, and 16 bases stayed unmatched. The CDR3 contains 18 residues. Here the CDR3 reads CSARAPRAGGLRNYGYTF. The sequenced CDR3 bases are TGCAGTGCTAGAGCCCCTCGGGCAGGGGGATTGAGGAACTATGGC.

This clone was picked up many times. The read terminates 3 residues before the CDR3 end, so the remaining end is supplied by the germline J gene. This rearrangement joins TRBV14 to TRBJ1-4; the D gene is possibly TRBD1 (5 bases). Between the trimmed V and J ends, which lost 6 bases and 5 bases, there was a span of 13 bases. Germline V gives CDR1 SGHDN, CDR2 FVKESK. The CDR3 covers 14 residues. The CDR3 DNA, read in part, is TGTGCCAGCAGAGCTTACGGACAAAATGAAAAA. Translated: CASRAYGQNEK. In full, the CDR3 is CASRAYGQNEKLFF.

This clone has a count of ten or more. The CDR3 end lies 3 residues beyond the end of the read and is filled in from the germline J gene. The chain combines TRBV5-1 with TRBJ2-1, with D perhaps TRBD1 (5 bases). The V and J ends lost 0 bases and 5 bases respectively, with 15 bases between them. The V gene's germline CDR1 is SGHRS and CDR2 YFSETQ. The CDR3 is made up of 16 amino acids. This CDR3 is CASSLVGLPPDNEQFF. The DNA read from the CDR3 is TGCGCCAGCAGCTTGGTGGGGCTACCCCCCGACAATGAG.

This clone has at least ten counts. The read ends 3 residues shy of where the CDR3 ends; the end is completed using the germline J gene. The chain recombines TRBV5-1 with TRBJ1-1; a weak D match, TRBD1 (6 bases). From germline, CDR1 is SGHRS and CDR2 YFSETQ. CDR3 length: 14 residues. Trimming shortened V by 4 bases and J by 0 bases, and 10 bases separated the two germline ends. CDR3 bases read: TGCGCCAGCAGCCCCAGGGGACTGAACACTGAA. Its protein product is CASSPRGLNTE. The CDR3 in full is CASSPRGLNTEAFF.

This clone was seen at least ten times. The sequenced fragment ends 3 residues before the CDR3 boundary, so the rest is inferred from the germline J gene. This chain joins TRBV7-2 and TRBJ2-3; D unclear. The CDR3 runs 14 residues. V lost 0 bases and J 3 bases, leaving 7 bases between the germline ends. Germline V CDR1 and CDR2: SGHTA, FQGNSA. Here the CDR3 reads CASSLATGTDTQYF. CDR3 DNA, as far as it was read: TGTGCCAGCAGCTTAGCAACCGGGACAGATACG.

This clone was found many times. The CDR3 extends 3 residues past the end of the read, so its final part is completed from the germline J gene. The J gene is TRBJ2-2, the V gene TRBV19; 8 positions agree with TRBD2. Germline V gene data show CDR1 as LNHDA and CDR2 as SQIVND (reference sequence). The CDR3 has 14 amino acids. Trimming cost V 6 bases and J 4 bases; bases outside gene matches: 4. The chain's CDR3 is CASRAGGSTGELFF. The sequenced CDR3 bases are TGTGCCAGTAGGGCGGGAGGTTCCACCGGGGAG.

This clone was detected ten times or more. The read gets to within 3 residues of the CDR3 end, and the germline J gene fills in the rest. The chain joins TRBV4-1 to TRBJ1-1; TRBD1 aligns across 7 bases. The CDR3 contains 16 residues. Germline loops: CDR1 MGHRA, CDR2 YSYEKL. With V trimmed by 3 bases and J by 1 base, 8 bases remained unmatched. The CDR3 sequence: CASSQEHRGPNTEAFF. Partial CDR3 DNA: TGCGCCAGCAGCCAGGAACACAGGGGACCGAACACTGAA.

In this sample, this clone turned up many times. The read stops 3 residues short of the end of the CDR3; the missing end is completed from the germline J gene. The chain links TRBV7-3 to TRBJ2-3; a possible D gene is TRBD1 (5 bases). The V gene lost 5 bases and the J gene lost 2 bases, with 11 bases spanning the gap. There are 14 residues in the CDR3. Germline V gene sequence: CDR1 SGHTA, CDR2 FQGTGA. The CDR3 protein is CASSQGHVTDTQYF. The sequenced part of the CDR3 DNA is TGTGCCAGCAGCCAGGGCCACGTCACAGATACG. The whole variable domain, remainder taken from reference TRBV7-3 and TRBJ2-3, is GAGVSQTPSNKVTEKGKYVELRCDPISGHTALYWYRQSLGQGPEFLIYFQGTGAADDSGLPNDRFFAVRPEGSVSTLKIQRTERGDSAVYLCASSQGHVTDTQYFGPGTRLTVL.

This clone has at least ten counts. The CDR3 end falls 3 residues outside the read, so it is completed with the germline J gene. The chain has TRBV20-1 and TRBJ1-2, with no clear D. Looked up from germline, CDR1 is DFQATT and CDR2 is SNEGSKA (reference sequence). CDR3 length: 16 amino acids. The CDR3 is CSARDRHRTTAQGYTF. The DNA read from the CDR3 is TGCAGTGCTAGAGATCGGCATCGCACTACCGCCCAAGGC.

This clone was observed at least ten times. The read falls 3 residues short of the CDR3 end, and the missing part is taken from the germline J gene. This chain connects TRBV18 to TRBJ2-7; 12 nucleotides agree with TRBD2. Germline V gene sequence: CDR1 KGHSH, CDR2 LQKENI. The CDR3 consists of 17 residues. With 5 bases clipped from V and 5 bases from J, the junction kept 13 bases outside the gene matches. Partial CDR3 DNA: TGTGCCAGCTCAAAAAGACTAGCGGGAGTCGTCCCAAACGAG. This translates into CASSKRLAGVVPNE. The full-length CDR3 reads as CASSKRLAGVVPNEQYF.